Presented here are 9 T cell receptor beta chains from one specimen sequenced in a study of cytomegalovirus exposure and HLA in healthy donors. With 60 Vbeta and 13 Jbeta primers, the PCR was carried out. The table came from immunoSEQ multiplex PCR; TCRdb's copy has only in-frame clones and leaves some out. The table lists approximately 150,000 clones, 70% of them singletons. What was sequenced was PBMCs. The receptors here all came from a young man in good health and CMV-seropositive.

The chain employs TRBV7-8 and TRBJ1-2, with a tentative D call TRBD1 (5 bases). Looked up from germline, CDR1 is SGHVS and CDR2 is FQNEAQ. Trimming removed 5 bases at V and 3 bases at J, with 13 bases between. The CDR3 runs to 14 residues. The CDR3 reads CASSPSGGYYGYTF. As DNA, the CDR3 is TGTGCCAGCAGCCCTTCCGGGGGATACTATGGCTACACCTTC.

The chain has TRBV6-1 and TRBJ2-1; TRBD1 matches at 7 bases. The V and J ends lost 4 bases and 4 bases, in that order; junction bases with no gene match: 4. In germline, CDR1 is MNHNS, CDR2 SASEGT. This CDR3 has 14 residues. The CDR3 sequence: CASSAKQGYNEQFF. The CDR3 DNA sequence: TGTGCCAGCAGTGCCAAACAGGGGTACAATGAGCAGTTCTTC.

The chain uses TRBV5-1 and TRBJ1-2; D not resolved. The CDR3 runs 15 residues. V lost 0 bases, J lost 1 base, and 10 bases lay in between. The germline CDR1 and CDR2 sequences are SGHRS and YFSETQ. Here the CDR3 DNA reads TGCGCCAGCAGCTTGGGGGCTCGCCATAACTATGGCTACACCTTC. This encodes CASSLGARHNYGYTF.

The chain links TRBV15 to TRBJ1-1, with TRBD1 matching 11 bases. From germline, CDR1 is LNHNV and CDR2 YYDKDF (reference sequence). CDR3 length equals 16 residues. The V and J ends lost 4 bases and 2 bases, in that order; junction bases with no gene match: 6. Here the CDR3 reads CATSTPRTGGNTEAFF. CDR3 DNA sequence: TGTGCCACCAGCACTCCTAGGACAGGGGGCAACACTGAAGCTTTCTTT.

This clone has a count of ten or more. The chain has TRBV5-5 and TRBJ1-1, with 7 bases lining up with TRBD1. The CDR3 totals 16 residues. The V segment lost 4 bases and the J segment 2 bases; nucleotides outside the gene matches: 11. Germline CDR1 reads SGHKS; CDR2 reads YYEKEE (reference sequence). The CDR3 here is CASSLYAQGFNTEAFF. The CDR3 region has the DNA TGTGCCAGCAGCCTCTATGCACAGGGGTTCAACACTGAAGCTTTCTTT.

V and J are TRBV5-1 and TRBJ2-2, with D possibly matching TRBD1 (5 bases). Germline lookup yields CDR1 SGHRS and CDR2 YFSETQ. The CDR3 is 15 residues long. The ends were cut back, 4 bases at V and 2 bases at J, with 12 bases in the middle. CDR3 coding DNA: TGCGCCAGCAGCCCGGACACTACCAACACCGGGGAGCTGTTTTTT. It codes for CASSPDTTNTGELFF.

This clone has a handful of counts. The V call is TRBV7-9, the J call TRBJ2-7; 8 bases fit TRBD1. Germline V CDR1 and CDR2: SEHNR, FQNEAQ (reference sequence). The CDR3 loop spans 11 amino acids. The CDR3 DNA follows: TGTGCCAGCAGGTCGGACAGGGAGGTAAGGGTC. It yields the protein CASRSDREVRV.

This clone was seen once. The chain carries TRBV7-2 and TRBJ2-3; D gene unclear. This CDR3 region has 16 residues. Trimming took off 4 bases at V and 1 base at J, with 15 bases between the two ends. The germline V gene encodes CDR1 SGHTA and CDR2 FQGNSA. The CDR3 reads CASSSRVGMGTDTQYF. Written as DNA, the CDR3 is TGTGCCAGCAGCTCCCGCGTTGGTATGGGCACAGATACGCAGTATTTT.

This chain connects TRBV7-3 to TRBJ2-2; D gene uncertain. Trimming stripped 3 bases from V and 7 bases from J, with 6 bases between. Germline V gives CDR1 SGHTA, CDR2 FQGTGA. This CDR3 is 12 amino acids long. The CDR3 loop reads CASSFYNGELFF. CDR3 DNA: TGTGCCAGCAGCTTCTATAACGGGGAGCTGTTTTTT.